A single sample gave rise to the 30 T cell receptor beta chains below, sequenced in a study of blood T cell repertoires in COVID-19. The table came from immunoSEQ multiplex PCR; TCRdb's copy has only in-frame clones and leaves some out. The table lists 120,000 to 150,000 clones, roughly 87% of them singletons. Sequencing input: peripheral blood. These receptors came from a woman aged 45-65 years with acute or convalescent COVID-19.

The CDR3 here is CASSLGSSYNSPLHF. The CDR3 DNA reads as TGTGCCAGCAGTTTAGGGAGCTCCTATAATTCACCCCTCCACTTT. The chain uses TRBV27 and TRBJ1-6; D is unclear. The CDR3 spans 15 residues. The V end was cut by 2 bases, the J end by 0 bases, with 5 bases between. Germline CDR1 reads MNHEY; CDR2 reads SMNVEV (reference sequence).

This chain uses TRBV6-5 with TRBJ2-7, with a possible D match to TRBD2 (5 bases). In germline, CDR1 is MNHEY, CDR2 SVGAGI. The CDR3 sequence is 13 residues long. V dropped 4 bases and J dropped 2 bases, with 9 bases sitting between them. As DNA, the CDR3 is TGTGCCAGCAGTTCAGCGGCCACCTACGAGCAGTACTTC. This gives the protein CASSSAATYEQYF.

V gene TRBV5-1 combines with J gene TRBJ1-2; possibly TRBD1 for D (5 bases). Between the trimmed V and J ends, which lost 2 bases and 8 bases, there was a span of 10 bases. The CDR3 has 12 amino acids. CDR1 is SGHRS and CDR2 is YFSETQ in the germline V gene. The CDR3 is CASSLDSGGYTF. In DNA, the CDR3 is TGCGCCAGCAGCTTAGACAGTGGAGGCTACACCTTC.

Concerning this clone itself: The junction and the germline gene differ at one end; a read error may be behind it. The CDR3 sequence: CASSRDRLASHF. The CDR3 bases are TGTGCCAGCAGCCGAGACAGACTAGCGTCCCACTTC. The chain links TRBV3-1 (or the pseudogene TRBV3-2) to TRBJ2-7; TRBD2 agrees at 8 bases. Germline CDR1 and CDR2: LGHDT and YNNKEL (reference sequence). The length of the CDR3 is 12 residues.

This chain uses TRBV6-5 with TRBJ2-7; TRBD1 agrees at 7 bases. The CDR3 covers 16 residues. Germline-derived CDR1 and CDR2 are MNHEY and SVGAGI. With V trimmed by 0 bases and J by 1 base, 6 bases remained unmatched. CDR3 loop: CASSYSSGQRSYEQYF. The CDR3 DNA sequence: TGTGCCAGCAGTTACTCTTCGGGACAGAGATCCTACGAGCAGTACTTC.

The V gene is TRBV9, the J gene TRBJ1-3, with D possibly matching TRBD1 (6 bases). The germline V gene has CDR1 SGDLS and CDR2 YYNGEE. Trimming cost V 1 base and J 0 bases, with 11 bases left between them. This CDR3 contains 16 residues. The CDR3 DNA reads as TGTGCCAGCAGCGTACGACAGGACCCCTCTGGAAACACCATATATTTT. It is translated as CASSVRQDPSGNTIYF.

The J gene is TRBJ1-2, the V gene TRBV11-1; TRBD1 might be the D (5 bases). Germline CDR1 and CDR2: SGHAT and FQDESV (reference sequence). This CDR3 is built from 11 residues. CDR3 nucleotide sequence: TGTGTATATCGGGACTCACAGGGCTACACCTTC. Amino acid sequence: CVYRDSQGYTF.

This sequence joins TRBV29-1 and TRBJ1-2; weak D call: TRBD1 (6 bases). The CDR3 is 14 residues long. CDR1 and CDR2 from the germline V gene are SQVTM and ANQGSEA. Trimming pared 7 bases from V and 4 bases from J, leaving 19 bases between. CDR3: CSGGSGAQVYGYTF. Written as DNA, the CDR3 is TGCAGCGGGGGGTCAGGGGCGCAAGTCTATGGCTACACCTTC.

The J gene is TRBJ2-6, the V gene TRBV2; D not certain. Trimming took 6 bases from V and 0 from J, leaving 15 bases between them. This CDR3 is built from 17 residues. Per the germline V gene, CDR1 is SNHLY and CDR2 is FYNNEI. The CDR3 loop is CASSLERPSSGANVLTF. In nucleotides, the CDR3 is TGTGCCAGCAGCCTGGAGAGACCGAGCTCTGGGGCCAACGTCCTGACTTTC.

The rearrangement uses TRBV11-3 and TRBJ1-1; 8 nucleotides align to TRBD1. From germline, CDR1 is SGHNT and CDR2 YENEEA. The V gene end was trimmed by 1 base and the J gene end by 3 bases; junction bases not matched to a gene: 13. The CDR3 is 18 amino acids. In nucleotides, the CDR3 is TGTGCCAGCAGCTTAGTACCCTCTGGACAGGGTGGAGACACTGAAGCTTTCTTT. This sequence encodes CASSLVPSGQGGDTEAFF.

The chain recombines TRBV11-2 with TRBJ2-3; TRBD2 aligns across 10 bases. The CDR3 is 16 amino acids. J gave up 6 bases and V 3 bases, and 9 bases lay outside the gene matches. Germline V gene lookup returns CDR1 SGHAT and CDR2 FQNNGV. The DNA for the CDR3 is TGTGCCAGCAGCTTCCGTAGCGGGGGGCCGGGGGATACGCAGTATTTT. Encoded protein: CASSFRSGGPGDTQYF.

The chain employs TRBV24-1 and TRBJ1-2; weak D call: TRBD1 (6 bases). Trimming removed 4 bases from V and 6 bases from J, with 11 bases in between. The CDR3 length is 13 residues. In germline, CDR1 is KGHDR, CDR2 SFDVKD. In DNA form, the CDR3 reads TGTGCCACCAGTGACACCGACAGGCATGGCTACACCTTC. Amino acids: CATSDTDRHGYTF.

The rearrangement joins TRBV7-3 to TRBJ2-2; D is perhaps TRBD2 (6 bases). This CDR3 spans 15 amino acids. The germline gives CDR1 SGHTA, CDR2 FQGTGA. Trimming removed 0 bases at V and 7 bases at J, with 12 bases between. CDR3 loop: CASSLTYAGGGELFF. The CDR3 nucleotides are TGTGCCAGCAGCTTAACATACGCCGGGGGCGGGGAGCTGTTTTTT.

V is TRBV5-1 and J is TRBJ1-5; no reliable D call. The V end was cut by 0 bases, the J end by 1 base, with 8 bases between. CDR3 size: 15 residues. In germline, CDR1 is SGHRS, CDR2 YFSETQ. CDR3 sequence (DNA): TGCGCCAGCAGCTTGGGGGGAGGCAGCAATCAGCCCCAGCATTTT. It specifies CASSLGGGSNQPQHF.

The chain links TRBV6-5 to TRBJ1-2; D is undetermined. Trimming shortened V by 5 bases and J by 7 bases, and 14 bases separated the two germline ends. Per the germline V gene, CDR1 is MNHEY and CDR2 is SVGAGI. CDR3 length: 13 residues. CDR3 nucleotides: TGTGCCAGCAGTCCCGACCAAGCGGGTGGCTACACCTTC. Its translation: CASSPDQAGGYTF.

The chain combines TRBV14 with TRBJ2-1; D gene unclear. Germline CDR1 SGHDN, CDR2 FVKESK. The CDR3 length is 14 residues. V lost 4 bases, J lost 6 bases, and 13 bases lay in between. The CDR3 loop is CASSRVLGFNEQFF. The DNA for the CDR3 is TGTGCCAGCAGCCGTGTACTTGGTTTCAATGAGCAGTTCTTC.

This chain uses TRBV3-1 (or the pseudogene TRBV3-2) with TRBJ2-7; D is perhaps TRBD1 (5 bases). The CDR3 is made up of 15 amino acids. Between the trimmed V and J ends, which lost 0 bases and 6 bases, there was a span of 15 bases. Germline CDR1 is LGHDT and CDR2 is YNNKEL (reference sequence). The CDR3 coding sequence is TGTGCCAGCAGCCAAGAGACCCAAGACAGCTCCGAGCAGTACTTC. This sequence encodes CASSQETQDSSEQYF.

CDR3 sequence: CAWSVISSGGARGIQYF. CDR3 nucleotide sequence: TGTGCCTGGAGTGTAATCAGTAGCGGGGGGGCACGGGGCATTCAGTACTTC. The V call is TRBV30, the J call TRBJ2-4; 11 positions agree with TRBD2. This CDR3 has 17 residues. CDR1 is GTSNPN and CDR2 is SVGIG in the germline V gene (reference sequence). V shed 0 bases and J 9 bases; nucleotides not matched to a gene: 13.

This clone was counted between two and nine times. V gene TRBV2 combines with J gene TRBJ2-1; D gene ambiguous. V lost 4 bases and J 7 bases, leaving 14 bases between the germline ends. Germline loops: CDR1 SNHLY, CDR2 FYNNEI. This CDR3 spans 14 amino acids. CDR3 bases: TGTGCCAGCAGTGTGAGTCTAGTTATGAATGAGCAGTTCTTC. Amino acids: CASSVSLVMNEQFF.

The V gene is TRBV27, the J gene TRBJ2-1, with TRBD2 identical over 10 bases. The CDR3 extends over 20 amino acids. The V segment lost 4 bases and the J segment 10 bases; nucleotides outside the gene matches: 25. CDR1 and CDR2 from the germline V gene are MNHEY and SMNVEV (reference sequence). The CDR3 sequence is CASSSTEPDRTSGMVSEQFF. CDR3 coding DNA: TGTGCCAGCAGTTCAACCGAGCCCGACAGAACTAGCGGGATGGTCTCAGAGCAGTTCTTC.

This sequence joins TRBV5-6 and TRBJ1-2; TRBD1 is a possible D gene (6 bases). V lost 9 bases and J 3 bases, leaving 12 bases between the germline ends. This CDR3 comprises 12 residues. Germline values: CDR1 SGHDT, CDR2 YYEEEE. CDR3 loop: CATYSGDYGYTF. DNA for the CDR3: TGTGCCACCTACTCAGGGGACTATGGCTACACCTTC. The entire variable domain, with the rest obtained from reference TRBV5-6 and TRBJ1-2, is as follows: DAGVTQSPTHLIKTRGQQVTLRCSPKSGHDTVSWYQQALGQGPQFIFQYYEEEERQRGNFPDRFSGHQFPNYSSELNVNALLLGDSALYLCATYSGDYGYTFGSGTRLTVV.

The V call is TRBV11-2, the J call TRBJ1-3; D ambiguous. Germline CDR1 is SGHAT and CDR2 is FQNNGV. V was trimmed by 3 bases and J by 0 bases, leaving 12 bases between them. The CDR3 spans 16 residues. As DNA, the CDR3 is TGTGCCAGCAGCTTCTCCGCACAAAGCTCTGGAAACACCATATATTTT. Translated, it gives CASSFSAQSSGNTIYF.

The J gene is TRBJ1-4, the V gene TRBV7-8, with D maybe TRBD1 (5 bases). The CDR3 is made up of 17 amino acids. Germline CDR1 reads SGHVS; CDR2 reads FQNEAQ. Between the trimmed V and J ends, which lost 4 bases and 0 bases, there was a span of 15 bases. Written as DNA, the CDR3 is TGTGCCAGCAGCTCAAGAAGACAGACCGCAACTAATGAAAAACTGTTTTTT. It codes for CASSSRRQTATNEKLFF.

This chain joins TRBV2 and TRBJ2-3; 15 bases fit TRBD2. This CDR3 comprises 14 residues. In germline, CDR1 is SNHLY, CDR2 FYNNEI. Trimming cost V 4 bases and J 8 bases; bases outside gene matches: 1. The chain's CDR3 is CASSGTSGGATQYF. DNA for the CDR3: TGTGCCAGCAGTGGGACTAGCGGGGGGGCTACGCAGTATTTT.

The V gene is TRBV27, the J gene TRBJ2-2; TRBD1 matches 11 bases. The germline CDR1 and CDR2 sequences are MNHEY and SMNVEV (reference sequence). The junction had 5 bases not matched to a gene; V was cut back by 6 bases and J by 2 bases. The CDR3 runs 16 residues. The DNA of the CDR3 is TGTGCCAGCAGGGATCGGACAGGGGGCAACACCGGGGAGCTGTTTTTT. Protein sequence: CASRDRTGGNTGELFF.

V and J are TRBV12-3 or TRBV12-4 and TRBJ1-2; D may be TRBD1 (6 bases). CDR3 length: 13 residues. The V end lost 10 bases, the J end lost 2 bases, and 14 bases lay between the germline ends. CDR3 DNA: TGTGCCACCATGGGGGCCGGGAACTATGGCTACACCTTC. Translated, it gives CATMGAGNYGYTF.

CDR3 bases: TGTGCCAGCAGTAAGGACAGGCGGGGGACCCAGTACTTC. This translates into CASSKDRRGTQYF. The chain combines TRBV11-3 with TRBJ2-5; tentative D call: TRBD1 (7 bases). The V and J ends lost 6 bases and 7 bases respectively, with 15 bases between them. The length of the CDR3 is 13 residues. CDR1 is SGHNT, CDR2 YENEEA, per germline.

This chain links TRBV4-1 with TRBJ1-2; D is perhaps TRBD1 (6 bases). Germline lookup yields CDR1 MGHRA and CDR2 YSYEKL. With 3 bases removed from V and 4 bases from J, the gap between germline ends came to 15 bases. CDR3 size: 15 residues. In nucleotides, the CDR3 is TGCGCCAGCAGCCACGACACAGGGAGGGCCTATGGCTACACCTTC. It codes for CASSHDTGRAYGYTF.

This clone was observed a handful of times. The chain is built from TRBV18 and TRBJ2-7; 13 bases fit TRBD2. V was pared by 2 bases and J by 7 bases, with 26 bases of the junction left unmatched. Germline V gives CDR1 KGHSH, CDR2 LQKENI. The CDR3 loop spans 22 amino acids. The CDR3 DNA sequence: TGTGCCAGCTCACCAGATAGGACCTTGGGACTAGCGGGAATCTGTCCTCTCGGGGAGCAGTACTTC. This sequence encodes CASSPDRTLGLAGICPLGEQYF.

The rearrangement links TRBV5-1 to TRBJ2-1; TRBD2 matches at 12 bases. CDR3 length: 18 amino acids. CDR1 and CDR2 from the germline V gene are SGHRS and YFSETQ. Trimming took 0 bases from V and 0 from J; bases not matched to a gene: 4. CDR3 region: CASSLGLAGDSSYNEQFF. The CDR3 nucleotides are TGCGCCAGCAGCTTGGGACTAGCGGGGGACAGCTCCTACAATGAGCAGTTCTTC.